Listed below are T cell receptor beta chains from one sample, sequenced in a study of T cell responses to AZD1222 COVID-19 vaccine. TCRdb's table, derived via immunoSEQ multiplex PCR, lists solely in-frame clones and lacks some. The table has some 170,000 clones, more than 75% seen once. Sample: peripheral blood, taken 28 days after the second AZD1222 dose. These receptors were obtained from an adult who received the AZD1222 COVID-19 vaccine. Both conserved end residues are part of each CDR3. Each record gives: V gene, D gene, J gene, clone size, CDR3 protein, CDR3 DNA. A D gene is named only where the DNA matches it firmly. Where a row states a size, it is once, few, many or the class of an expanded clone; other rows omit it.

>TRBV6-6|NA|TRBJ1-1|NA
CASNGGVNTEAFF
TGTGCCAGCAACGGGGGGGTGAACACTGAAGCTTTCTTT
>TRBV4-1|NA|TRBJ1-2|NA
CASSQAPGLYGYTF
TGCGCCAGCAGCCAAGCCCCAGGCCTCTATGGCTACACCTTC
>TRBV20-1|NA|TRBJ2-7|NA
CSARDIYEQYF
TGCAGTGCTAGAGATATCTACGAGCAGTACTTC
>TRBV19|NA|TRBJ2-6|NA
CASSGLFTSGANVLTF
TGTGCCAGTAGTGGACTGTTTACCTCTGGGGCCAACGTCCTGACTTTC
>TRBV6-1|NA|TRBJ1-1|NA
CASSTGQNTEAFF
TGTGCCAGCAGTACGGGACAGAACACTGAAGCTTTCTTT
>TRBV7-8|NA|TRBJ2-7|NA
CASSANRNEQYF
TGTGCCAGCAGCGCCAATCGAAACGAGCAGTACTTC
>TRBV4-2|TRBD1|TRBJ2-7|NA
CASAPTGGHEQYF
TGTGCCAGCGCCCCGACAGGGGGCCACGAGCAGTACTTC
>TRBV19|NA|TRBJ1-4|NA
CASNPTDRNEKLFF
TGTGCCAGTAACCCGACGGACCGGAATGAAAAACTGTTTTTT
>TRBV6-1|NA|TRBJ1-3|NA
CASSDRTYGNTIYF
TGTGCCAGCAGTGACCGGACTTATGGAAACACCATATATTTT
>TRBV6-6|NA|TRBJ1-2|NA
CATSPGANYGYTF
TGTGCCACCTCGCCGGGGGCTAACTATGGCTACACCTTC
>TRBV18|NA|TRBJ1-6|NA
CASSPPPHSPLHF
TGTGCCAGCTCACCACCGCCGCATTCACCCCTCCACTTT
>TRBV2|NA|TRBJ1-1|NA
CASSATGFEAFF
TGTGCCAGCAGCGCCACAGGGTTTGAAGCTTTCTTT
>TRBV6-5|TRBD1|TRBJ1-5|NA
CASRRTGTGNQPQHF
TGTGCCAGCAGAAGAACCGGGACAGGGAATCAGCCCCAGCATTTT
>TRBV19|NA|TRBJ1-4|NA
CASSLRTENEKLFF
TGTGCCAGTAGCCTCCGGACAGAAAATGAAAAACTGTTTTTT
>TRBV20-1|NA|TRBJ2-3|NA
CSATGTDTQYF
TGCAGTGCGACTGGCACAGATACGCAGTATTTT
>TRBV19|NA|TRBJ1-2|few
CASRGDSQRYGYTF
TGTGCCAGTAGGGGGGACTCCCAGAGGTACGGCTACACCTTC
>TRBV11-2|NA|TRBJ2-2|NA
CASSRGGVTSTGELFF
TGTGCCAGCAGCCGAGGCGGGGTTACTAGCACCGGGGAGCTGTTTTTT
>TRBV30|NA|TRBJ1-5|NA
CAHIHSEGECQPQHF
TGTGCCCATATCCATTCCGAGGGGGAGTGTCAGCCCCAGCATTTT
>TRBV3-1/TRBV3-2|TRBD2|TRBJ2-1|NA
CASSSGGAEQFF
TGTGCCAGCAGTAGCGGGGGGGCCGAGCAGTTCTTC
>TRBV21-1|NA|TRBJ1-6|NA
CASSKSVKRREITGGNSPLHF
TGTGCCAGCAGCAAATCGGTAAAAAGGAGGGAGATTACCGGGGGTAATTCACCCCTCCACTTT
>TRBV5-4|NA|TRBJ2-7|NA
CASSVRDEQYF
TGTGCCAGCAGCGTCAGGGACGAGCAGTACTTC
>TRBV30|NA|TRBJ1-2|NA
CAWRQGIYGYTF
TGTGCCTGGAGGCAGGGAATCTATGGCTACACCTTC
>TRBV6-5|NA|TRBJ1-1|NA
CASSYSNTNTEAFF
TGTGCCAGCAGTTACTCGAACACGAACACTGAAGCTTTCTTT
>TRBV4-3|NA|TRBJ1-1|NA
CASSQEPRSTEAFF
TGCGCCAGCAGCCAGGAACCTAGGAGCACTGAAGCTTTCTTT
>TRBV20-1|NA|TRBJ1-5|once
CSASSFGPTGSQPQHF
TGCAGTGCTAGTTCATTTGGTCCGACAGGAAGCCAGCCCCAGCATTTT
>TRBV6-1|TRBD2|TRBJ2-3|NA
CASSELAGGPSTDTQYF
TGTGCCAGCAGTGAACTAGCGGGGGGGCCTAGCACAGATACGCAGTATTTT